This T cell receptor beta chain was profiled in a study of T cell responses to AZD1222 COVID-19 vaccine. Study conclusions and caveats: Repertoire sampling was restricted to post-peak T cell response timepoints.

The CDR3 contains 14 residues. Germline V gene lookup returns CDR1 SGHRS and CDR2 YFSETQ. The V and J ends lost 1 base and 7 bases respectively, with 14 bases between them. Concerning this clone itself: Its cognate antigen is unknown.

Assay: immunoSEQ multiplex PCR; the TCRdb copy retains only in-frame clones and omits some. The sample holds some 91,000 clones; more than 90% are singletons and the top ten take 12%. This TCR was sampled from an adult in good health. This specimen was peripheral blood, taken on day 0 of AZD1222 vaccination. This chain links TRBV5-1 with TRBJ1-1; D is unresolved. The CDR3 here is CASSLRVTDHEAFF. The CDR3 bases are TGCGCCAGCAGCTTGAGGGTTACGGACCATGAAGCTTTCTTT.